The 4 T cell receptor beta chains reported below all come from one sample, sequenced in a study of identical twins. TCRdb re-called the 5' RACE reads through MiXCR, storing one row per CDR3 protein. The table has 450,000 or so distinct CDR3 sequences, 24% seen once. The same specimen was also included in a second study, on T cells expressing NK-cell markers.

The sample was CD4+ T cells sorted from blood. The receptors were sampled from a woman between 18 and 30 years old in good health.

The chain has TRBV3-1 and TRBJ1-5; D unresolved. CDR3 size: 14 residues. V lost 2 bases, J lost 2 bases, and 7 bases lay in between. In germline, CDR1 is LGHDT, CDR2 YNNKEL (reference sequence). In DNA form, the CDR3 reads TGTGCCAGCAGCCAACGCGGGGGCAATCAGCCCCAGCATTTT. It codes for CASSQRGGNQPQHF.

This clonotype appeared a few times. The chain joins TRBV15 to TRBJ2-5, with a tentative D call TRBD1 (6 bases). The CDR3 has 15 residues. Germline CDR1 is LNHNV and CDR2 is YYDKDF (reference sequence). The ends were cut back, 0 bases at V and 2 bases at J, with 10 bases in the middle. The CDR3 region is CATSREGGRQETQYF. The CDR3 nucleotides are TGTGCCACCAGCAGAGAAGGGGGACGGCAAGAGACCCAGTACTTC.

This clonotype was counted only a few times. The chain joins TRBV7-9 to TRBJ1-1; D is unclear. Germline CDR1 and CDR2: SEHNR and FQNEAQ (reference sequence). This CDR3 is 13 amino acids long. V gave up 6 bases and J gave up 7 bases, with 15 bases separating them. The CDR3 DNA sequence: TGTGCCAGCAGACGTCAAGGACGGGTTGAAGCTTTCTTT. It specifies CASRRQGRVEAFF. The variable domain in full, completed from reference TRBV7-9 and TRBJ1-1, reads DTGVSQNPRHKITKRGQNVTFRCDPISEHNRLYWYRQTLGQGPEFLTYFQNEAQLEKSRLLSDRFSAERPKGSFSTLEIQRTEQGDSAMYLCASRRQGRVEAFFGQGTRLTVV.

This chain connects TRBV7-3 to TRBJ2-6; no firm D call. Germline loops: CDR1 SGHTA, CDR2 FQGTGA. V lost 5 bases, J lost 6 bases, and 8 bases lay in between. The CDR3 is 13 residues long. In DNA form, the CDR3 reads TGTGCCAGCAGCCTGACAAAGGCCAACGTCCTGACTTTC. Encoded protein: CASSLTKANVLTF.